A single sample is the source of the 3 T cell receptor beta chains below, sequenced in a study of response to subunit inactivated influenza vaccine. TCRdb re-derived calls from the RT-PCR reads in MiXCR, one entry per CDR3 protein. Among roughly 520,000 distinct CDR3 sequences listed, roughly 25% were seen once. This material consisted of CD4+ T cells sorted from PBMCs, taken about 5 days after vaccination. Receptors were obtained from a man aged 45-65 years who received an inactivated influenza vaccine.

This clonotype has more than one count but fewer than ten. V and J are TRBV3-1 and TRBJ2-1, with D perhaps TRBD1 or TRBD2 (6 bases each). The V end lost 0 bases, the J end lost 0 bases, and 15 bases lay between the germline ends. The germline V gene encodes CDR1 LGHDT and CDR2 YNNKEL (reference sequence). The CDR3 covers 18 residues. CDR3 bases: TGTGCCAGCAGCCAAGATTTTCCGGGGGCGAGCTCCTACAATGAGCAGTTCTTC. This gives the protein CASSQDFPGASSYNEQFF.

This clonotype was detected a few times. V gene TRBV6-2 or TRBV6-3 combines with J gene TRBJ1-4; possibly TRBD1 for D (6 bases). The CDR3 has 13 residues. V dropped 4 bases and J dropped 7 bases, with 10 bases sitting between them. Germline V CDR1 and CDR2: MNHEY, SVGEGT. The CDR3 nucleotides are TGTGCCAGCAGTTCGAGGGGGAGTGAAAAACTGTTTTTT. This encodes CASSSRGSEKLFF.

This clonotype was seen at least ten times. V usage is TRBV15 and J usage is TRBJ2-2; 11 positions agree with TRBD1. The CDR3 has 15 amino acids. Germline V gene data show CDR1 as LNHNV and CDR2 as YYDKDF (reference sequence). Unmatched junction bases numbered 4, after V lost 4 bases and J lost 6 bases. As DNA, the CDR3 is TGTGCCACCAGCACCGGACAGGGGGCGTCCGGGGAGCTGTTTTTT. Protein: CATSTGQGASGELFF.